Listed below are T cell receptor beta chains from one sample, sequenced in a study of cytomegalovirus exposure and HLA in healthy donors. Some clones are missing from TCRdb's copy, which holds only in-frame ones; the method was immunoSEQ multiplex PCR. This repertoire shows around 63,000 clones, roughly 78% found once; its top ten account for over 9.5%. The specimen sequenced was PBMCs. The receptors come from a man in his forties in good health and CMV-seronegative. Each CDR3 is given with its conserved first and last residue. Each record gives: CDR3 protein, CDR3 DNA, V gene, D gene, J gene, clone size. A D gene is named only where the DNA matches it firmly. The size field is filled for only some rows; it gives once, few, many or a size class.

CDR3 protein: CASTKGGIYNEQFF
CDR3 DNA: TGTGCCAGCACCAAAGGGGGTATCTACAATGAGCAGTTCTTC
V gene: TRBV2
D gene: NA
J gene: TRBJ2-1
clone size: NA

CDR3 protein: CASSPRGLYEQYF
CDR3 DNA: TGTGCCAGCAGCCCTAGGGGACTCTACGAGCAGTACTTC
V gene: TRBV11-3
D gene: NA
J gene: TRBJ2-7
clone size: NA

CDR3 protein: CSSSLEGLANYEQYF
CDR3 DNA: TGTTCCAGCAGCTTAGAAGGACTAGCGAACTACGAGCAGTACTTC
V gene: TRBV7-9
D gene: TRBD2
J gene: TRBJ2-7
clone size: NA

CDR3 protein: CASTHRTNQPQHF
CDR3 DNA: TGTGCCAGTACCCACAGGACCAATCAGCCCCAGCATTTT
V gene: TRBV19
D gene: NA
J gene: TRBJ1-5
clone size: NA

CDR3 protein: CASSQQGGAGELFF
CDR3 DNA: TGTGCCAGCAGTCAACAGGGGGGGGCCGGGGAGCTGTTTTTT
V gene: TRBV6-5
D gene: NA
J gene: TRBJ2-2
clone size: NA

CDR3 protein: CASSPNRGRGYTF
CDR3 DNA: TGTGCCAGCAGTCCCAACAGGGGGCGCGGCTACACCTTC
V gene: TRBV28
D gene: TRBD1
J gene: TRBJ1-2
clone size: NA

CDR3 protein: CASSPGISTDTQYF
CDR3 DNA: TGTGCCAGCAGTCCCGGGATCAGCACAGATACGCAGTATTTT
V gene: TRBV6-5
D gene: NA
J gene: TRBJ2-3
clone size: NA

CDR3 protein: CASSERTGGLKTSEETQYF
CDR3 DNA: TGTGCCAGCAGTGAAAGGACAGGGGGCCTTAAGACCTCTGAAGAGACCCAGTACTTC
V gene: TRBV6-1
D gene: TRBD1
J gene: TRBJ2-5
clone size: NA

CDR3 protein: CASMDRGGSNQPQHF
CDR3 DNA: TGTGCCAGCATGGACCGGGGGGGAAGCAATCAGCCCCAGCATTTT
V gene: TRBV6-5
D gene: NA
J gene: TRBJ1-5
clone size: NA

CDR3 protein: CASSWFQGNSNTEAFF
CDR3 DNA: TGTGCCAGCAGCTGGTTCCAGGGGAATTCGAACACTGAAGCTTTCTTT
V gene: TRBV7-9
D gene: NA
J gene: TRBJ1-1
clone size: few

CDR3 protein: CASSAGQGNYEQYF
CDR3 DNA: TGTGCCAGCAGCGCCGGACAGGGGAACTACGAGCAGTACTTC
V gene: TRBV5-6
D gene: TRBD1
J gene: TRBJ2-7
clone size: many

CDR3 protein: CASSPRGQGALGNTIYF
CDR3 DNA: TGTGCCAGCAGCCCTAGGGGACAGGGGGCGCTTGGAAACACTATATATTTT
V gene: TRBV7-8
D gene: TRBD1
J gene: TRBJ1-3
clone size: NA

CDR3 protein: CASSMGVPTGELFF
CDR3 DNA: TGTGCCAGTAGTATGGGAGTTCCCACCGGGGAGCTGTTTTTT
V gene: TRBV19
D gene: NA
J gene: TRBJ2-2
clone size: NA

CDR3 protein: CASSLAGTYNEQFF
CDR3 DNA: TGTGCCAGCAGCTTAGCCGGGACTTACAATGAGCAGTTCTTC
V gene: TRBV7-2
D gene: NA
J gene: TRBJ2-1
clone size: NA

CDR3 protein: CASSLQLAGGRETQYF
CDR3 DNA: TGTGCCAGCAGCTTACAACTAGCGGGAGGGCGAGAGACCCAGTACTTC
V gene: TRBV7-2
D gene: TRBD2
J gene: TRBJ2-5
clone size: few

CDR3 protein: CASSLTGFGTEAFF
CDR3 DNA: TGTGCCAGCAGCTTGACAGGGTTCGGCACTGAAGCTTTCTTT
V gene: TRBV5-4
D gene: NA
J gene: TRBJ1-1
clone size: NA

CDR3 protein: CASQRGRGQTYNEQFF
CDR3 DNA: TGTGCCAGCCAACGCGGCAGGGGTCAGACCTACAATGAGCAGTTCTTC
V gene: TRBV25-1
D gene: NA
J gene: TRBJ2-1
clone size: NA

CDR3 protein: CASSRDRNTIYF
CDR3 DNA: TGTGCCAGCAGCCGAGATCGAAACACCATATATTTT
V gene: TRBV2
D gene: NA
J gene: TRBJ1-3
clone size: NA

CDR3 protein: CSVEADSHSGPTNEKLFF
CDR3 DNA: TGCAGCGTTGAAGCGGACAGCCATAGCGGGCCAACTAATGAAAAACTGTTTTTT
V gene: TRBV29-1
D gene: NA
J gene: TRBJ1-4
clone size: NA

CDR3 protein: CASSRGGVAGGGVNEQFF
CDR3 DNA: TGTGCCAGCAGCCGAGGCGGGGTAGCGGGGGGAGGTGTAAATGAGCAGTTCTTC
V gene: TRBV5-4
D gene: TRBD2
J gene: TRBJ2-1
clone size: NA

CDR3 protein: CASSRQGSLDEQYF
CDR3 DNA: TGTGCCAGCAGCCGACAGGGGAGTTTGGACGAGCAGTACTTC
V gene: TRBV7-3
D gene: TRBD1
J gene: TRBJ2-7
clone size: NA

CDR3 protein: CATSLRDRVYEQYF
CDR3 DNA: TGTGCTACCTCCCTCCGGGACAGGGTCTACGAGCAGTACTTC
V gene: TRBV28
D gene: TRBD1
J gene: TRBJ2-7
clone size: NA

CDR3 protein: CASSQEGGQGSYEQYF
CDR3 DNA: TGTGCCAGCAGCCAAGAAGGGGGACAGGGCTCCTACGAGCAGTACTTC
V gene: TRBV4-2
D gene: TRBD1
J gene: TRBJ2-7
clone size: NA

CDR3 protein: CASSFRGSPLHF
CDR3 DNA: TGTGCCAGCAGTTTCCGGGGTTCACCCCTCCACTTT
V gene: TRBV28
D gene: NA
J gene: TRBJ1-6
clone size: NA

CDR3 protein: CASSLAEGLVYGYTF
CDR3 DNA: TGTGCCAGCAGCTTGGCTGAGGGATTGGTGTATGGCTACACCTTC
V gene: TRBV5-5
D gene: NA
J gene: TRBJ1-2
clone size: NA

CDR3 protein: CASSPRLIRSYEQYF
CDR3 DNA: TGTGCCAGCAGCCCGCGCCTTATCCGCTCCTACGAGCAGTACTTC
V gene: TRBV28
D gene: NA
J gene: TRBJ2-7
clone size: NA

CDR3 protein: CASSSQGAGEQYF
CDR3 DNA: TGTGCCAGCAGTTCACAGGGGGCGGGGGAGCAGTACTTC
V gene: TRBV7-8
D gene: TRBD1
J gene: TRBJ2-7
clone size: NA

CDR3 protein: CASSLEGGAVNEQFF
CDR3 DNA: TGTGCCAGCAGCTTAGAAGGAGGGGCAGTCAATGAGCAGTTCTTC
V gene: TRBV11-2
D gene: NA
J gene: TRBJ2-1
clone size: NA

CDR3 protein: CASSLVGTGELFF
CDR3 DNA: TGCGCCAGCAGCTTGGTCGGGACCGGGGAGCTGTTTTTT
V gene: TRBV5-1
D gene: NA
J gene: TRBJ2-2
clone size: NA

CDR3 protein: CASSRLAGNTDTQYF
CDR3 DNA: TGTGCCAGTAGTAGACTAGCGGGGAACACAGATACGCAGTATTTT
V gene: TRBV19
D gene: TRBD2
J gene: TRBJ2-3
clone size: NA

CDR3 protein: CASSLNGNLWGDEQFF
CDR3 DNA: TGTGCCAGCAGCTTAAACGGGAACCTATGGGGGGATGAGCAGTTCTTC
V gene: TRBV7-8
D gene: NA
J gene: TRBJ2-1
clone size: NA

CDR3 protein: CASSDSYGSGQYF
CDR3 DNA: TGCGCCAGCAGTGACAGTTATGGCTCCGGGCAGTACTTC
V gene: TRBV5-1
D gene: NA
J gene: TRBJ2-7
clone size: NA

CDR3 protein: CATQPPLSTEAFF
CDR3 DNA: TGTGCCACACAGCCGCCTTTGAGCACTGAAGCTTTCTTT
V gene: TRBV6-1
D gene: NA
J gene: TRBJ1-1
clone size: few

CDR3 protein: CASSPGLLAKLTDTQYF
CDR3 DNA: TGCGCCAGCAGCCCGGGGTTGCTAGCGAAGTTGACAGATACGCAGTATTTT
V gene: TRBV5-1
D gene: NA
J gene: TRBJ2-3
clone size: NA

CDR3 protein: CASEDSLYEQYF
CDR3 DNA: TGCGCCAGCGAGGACAGTCTCTACGAGCAGTACTTC
V gene: TRBV23-1
D gene: NA
J gene: TRBJ2-7
clone size: NA

CDR3 protein: CASSLGRANEQFF
CDR3 DNA: TGTGCCAGCAGCTTAGGCCGAGCAAATGAGCAGTTCTTC
V gene: TRBV13
D gene: NA
J gene: TRBJ2-1
clone size: once

CDR3 protein: CAITAGLGYGYTF
CDR3 DNA: TGTGCCATCACGGCGGGGCTAGGGTATGGCTACACCTTC
V gene: TRBV10-3
D gene: NA
J gene: TRBJ1-2
clone size: NA

CDR3 protein: CASSPRTGYGYTF
CDR3 DNA: TGTGCCAGCAGCCCCCGGACAGGCTATGGCTACACCTTC
V gene: TRBV7-6
D gene: TRBD1
J gene: TRBJ1-2
clone size: medium-sized

CDR3 protein: CASGPDRGDGYTF
CDR3 DNA: TGTGCCAGCGGGCCGGACAGGGGCGATGGCTACACCTTC
V gene: TRBV5-4
D gene: TRBD1
J gene: TRBJ1-2
clone size: once

CDR3 protein: CASSQSEGLILTGELFF
CDR3 DNA: TGCGCCAGCAGCCAAAGTGAGGGCCTAATCTTAACCGGGGAGCTGTTTTTT
V gene: TRBV4-1
D gene: NA
J gene: TRBJ2-2
clone size: few

CDR3 protein: CASRGSSGIKNTGELFF
CDR3 DNA: TGCGCCAGCAGGGGAAGTAGCGGGATCAAGAACACCGGGGAGCTGTTTTTT
V gene: TRBV5-1
D gene: TRBD2
J gene: TRBJ2-2
clone size: NA

CDR3 protein: CASSLSGSLAGRTQETQYF
CDR3 DNA: TGTGCCAGCAGTTTATCGGGCAGTCTAGCGGGAAGAACTCAAGAGACCCAGTACTTC
V gene: TRBV27
D gene: TRBD2
J gene: TRBJ2-5
clone size: NA

CDR3 protein: CASSQREELFF
CDR3 DNA: TGTGCCAGCTCACAACGGGAGGAGCTGTTTTTT
V gene: TRBV18
D gene: NA
J gene: TRBJ2-2
clone size: NA

CDR3 protein: CARVVRRLIYGYTF
CDR3 DNA: TGTGCCAGGGTGGTCCGACGACTTATCTATGGCTACACCTTC
V gene: TRBV2
D gene: NA
J gene: TRBJ1-2
clone size: NA

CDR3 protein: CASRALAGLSYEQYF
CDR3 DNA: TGCGCCAGCAGAGCACTTGCAGGACTCTCCTACGAGCAGTACTTC
V gene: TRBV10-1
D gene: NA
J gene: TRBJ2-7
clone size: NA

CDR3 protein: CASSRSLAEYTQYF
CDR3 DNA: TGTGCCAGCAGCCGCTCACTAGCGGAGTATACGCAGTATTTT
V gene: TRBV7-2
D gene: TRBD2
J gene: TRBJ2-3
clone size: NA